Listed below are T cell receptor beta chains from one sample, sequenced in a study of shared clonotypes between healthy human individuals. The table came from immunoSEQ multiplex PCR; TCRdb's copy has only in-frame clones and leaves some out. The table shows some 1 million clones, with more than 60% occurring only once. Sample: memory CD4+ T cells sorted from blood. The source of these receptors is a man aged 18 to 29 in good health. Both conserved end residues are part of each CDR3. A D gene is named only where the DNA matches it firmly. Size tells how often a clone was seen (once, few, many) or the class of an expanded clone, and some rows leave it out.

V	size	D	J	CDR3	DNA
TRBV7-2	.	.	TRBJ1-2	CASSLDPRAPGYTF	TGTGCCAGCAGCTTAGATCCGCGGGCCCCCGGCTACACCTTC
TRBV7-2	few	.	TRBJ1-3	CASSFVGNTIYF	TGTGCCAGCAGCTTCGTAGGAAACACCATATATTTT
TRBV30	.	TRBD1	TRBJ1-1	CAWSVQRDRGKAFF	TGTGCCTGGAGTGTACAAAGGGACAGGGGGAAAGCTTTCTTT
TRBV30	.	TRBD1	TRBJ2-6	CAWGTGGSGANVLTF	TGTGCCTGGGGGACAGGGGGCTCTGGGGCCAACGTCCTGACTTTC
TRBV28	.	TRBD1	TRBJ2-3	CASSSSTGGDTQYF	TGTGCCAGCAGTTCCTCGACAGGGGGAGATACGCAGTATTTT
TRBV6-1	few	TRBD2	TRBJ2-5	CASSVLAGGGSETQYF	TGTGCCAGCAGTGTTCTGGCGGGGGGTGGCTCTGAGACCCAGTACTTC
TRBV9	.	.	TRBJ1-1	CASSRGSGTEAFF	TGTGCCAGCAGCCGGGGGTCAGGGACTGAAGCTTTCTTT
TRBV9	.	TRBD2	TRBJ2-1	CASGTSGGSYNEQFF	TGTGCCAGCGGGACTAGCGGGGGAAGTTACAATGAGCAGTTCTTC
TRBV10-2	.	.	TRBJ1-2	CASSELTNGQGYTF	TGCGCCAGCAGTGAGTTGACTAACGGACAAGGCTACACCTTC
TRBV5-4	.	.	TRBJ2-7	CASSLELGETYEQYF	TGTGCCAGCAGCTTGGAGCTGGGGGAAACCTACGAGCAGTACTTC
TRBV28	.	.	TRBJ2-5	CASSLVFPETQYF	TGTGCCAGCAGTTTAGTGTTCCCAGAGACCCAGTACTTC
TRBV7-8	.	TRBD2	TRBJ2-3	CASSSRALAGGSTDTQYF	TGTGCCAGCAGCTCTAGGGCCTTAGCGGGAGGTAGCACAGATACGCAGTATTTT
TRBV6-6	.	.	TRBJ1-2	CASATVNYGYTF	TGTGCCAGTGCGACAGTCAACTATGGCTACACCTTC
TRBV25-1	.	.	TRBJ1-1	CASTPPGTVTEAFF	TGTGCCAGCACTCCGCCTGGGACGGTCACTGAAGCTTTCTTT
TRBV6-1	.	.	TRBJ1-1	CASMWTVEAFF	TGTGCCAGCATGTGGACAGTTGAAGCTTTCTTT
TRBV7-2	.	.	TRBJ1-2	CASSLASGGYGYTF	TGTGCCAGCAGCTTAGCTTCCGGGGGCTATGGCTACACCTTC
TRBV4-1	once	TRBD2	TRBJ2-3	CASTLMASGSGDTQYF	TGCGCCAGCACCCTTATGGCTAGCGGGAGTGGGGATACGCAGTATTTT
TRBV27	.	.	TRBJ1-6	CASSFSGRYSPLHF	TGTGCCAGCAGTTTTTCGGGCAGGTATTCACCCCTCCACTTT
TRBV7-6	.	TRBD2	TRBJ2-7	CASSPHVLMRERAYEQYF	TGTGCCAGCAGCCCCCACGTTCTTATGCGGGAGCGAGCCTACGAGCAGTACTTC
TRBV25-1	.	.	TRBJ2-5	CASSDYREKTQYF	TGTGCCAGCAGTGACTACAGGGAGAAGACCCAGTACTTC
TRBV10-3	once	TRBD1	TRBJ2-7	CAISGTGASYEQYF	TGTGCCATCAGTGGGACAGGGGCCTCCTACGAGCAGTACTTC
TRBV30	.	.	TRBJ2-7	CAWSRIGLYEQYF	TGTGCCTGGAGTAGGATCGGACTCTACGAGCAGTACTTC
TRBV7-6	once	TRBD1	TRBJ2-3	CATRQGMGTDTQYF	TGTGCCACAAGACAGGGTATGGGTACAGATACGCAGTATTTT
TRBV6-6	few	TRBD2	TRBJ2-7	CASSTGLGGEQYF	TGTGCCAGCAGTACCGGACTAGGAGGCGAGCAGTACTTC
TRBV14	many	.	TRBJ1-1	CASSQDLVGTTEAFF	TGTGCCAGCAGCCAAGATTTAGTGGGTACAACTGAAGCTTTCTTT
TRBV27	.	TRBD1	TRBJ1-6	CASSSFGQGGTAPLHF	TGTGCCAGCAGTTCTTTCGGACAGGGAGGAACTGCACCCCTCCACTTT
TRBV5-1	.	TRBD2	TRBJ2-1	CASSFTGGVVNEQFF	TGCGCCAGCAGCTTTACGGGAGGGGTTGTCAATGAGCAGTTCTTC
TRBV6-5	.	.	TRBJ2-7	CASSYRLRPYEQYF	TGTGCCAGCAGTTACCGGCTCCGTCCCTACGAGCAGTACTTC
TRBV2	few	TRBD1	TRBJ1-5	CASSVRTGVEQPQHF	TGTGCCAGCAGTGTCCGGACAGGGGTAGAGCAGCCCCAGCATTTT
TRBV5-1	.	.	TRBJ1-2	CATSGIGYGYTF	TGCGCTACTTCAGGGATCGGCTATGGCTACACCTTC
TRBV2	.	TRBD1	TRBJ1-2	CASSERTGGNYGYTF	TGTGCCAGCAGTGAACGGACAGGGGGGAACTATGGCTACACCTTC
TRBV7-7	.	.	TRBJ1-1	CASSLMPNTEAFF	TGTGCTAGCAGCTTAATGCCGAACACTGAAGCTTTCTTT
TRBV28	.	TRBD1	TRBJ1-5	CASTSDRGYNQPQHF	TGTGCCAGCACCTCGGACAGGGGGTACAATCAGCCCCAGCATTTT
TRBV7-2	.	TRBD1	TRBJ1-6	CASSPSQGNNSPLHF	TGTGCCAGCAGCCCTTCACAGGGGAATAATTCACCCCTCCACTTT